This passage covers 24 T cell receptor beta chains from one sample sequenced in a study of CD8 T cells in ankylosing spondylitis. TCRdb re-derived calls from the 5' RACE reads in MiXCR, one entry per CDR3 protein. The sample contains 350,000 to 400,000 distinct CDR3 sequences, 20% to 25% of which appear only once. Sequenced material: blood, either unsorted or a sorted T cell fraction (not recorded which). Every receptor here comes from a male donor with ankylosing spondylitis or in good health (not recorded which).

This clonotype was found a few times. The V gene is TRBV27, the J gene TRBJ2-1, with TRBD1 as a possible D gene (6 bases). Germline CDR1 reads MNHEY; CDR2 reads SMNVEV (reference sequence). V shed 0 bases and J shed 2 bases, with 14 bases lying between them. CDR3 length: 17 residues. CDR3 coding DNA: TGTGCCAGCAGTTTATCGGAGTCGGCAGGGGCCTACAATGAGCAGTTCTTC. Translating it yields CASSLSESAGAYNEQFF.

This clonotype came up a few times. The chain has TRBV12-3 or TRBV12-4 and TRBJ1-4; D not resolved. The CDR3 consists of 13 residues. Trimming stripped 3 bases from V and 8 bases from J, with 10 bases between. The CDR3 coding sequence is TGTGCCAGCAGTTTGCTAGTTCGCGAAAAACTGTTTTTT. Residues: CASSLLVREKLFF.

This clonotype was seen only a few times. The chain has TRBV20-1 and TRBJ2-3; D may be TRBD2 (5 bases). Trimming shortened V by 0 bases and J by 1 base, and 14 bases separated the two germline ends. Germline V gene sequence: CDR1 DFQATT, CDR2 SNEGSKA (reference sequence). The length of the CDR3 is 16 residues. The CDR3 region is CSAREDSGERTDTQYF. The CDR3, as DNA: TGCAGTGCTAGAGAGGACTCCGGGGAGCGCACAGATACGCAGTATTTT.

This clonotype was seen more than once but under ten times. V and J are TRBV5-4 and TRBJ2-3; D ambiguous. This CDR3 region has 14 residues. Germline V CDR1 and CDR2: SGHNT, YYREEE (reference sequence). Trimming left V 1 base short and J 4 bases short, with 10 bases between. The DNA of the CDR3 is TGTGCCAGCAGCTTGTGGCTTGGGGCAGATACGCAGTATTTT. Residues: CASSLWLGADTQYF.

V usage is TRBV27 and J usage is TRBJ2-7, with 7 bases matching TRBD2. CDR1 MNHEY and CDR2 SMNVEV come from the germline V gene (reference sequence). This CDR3 has 15 amino acids. V shed 0 bases and J 4 bases; nucleotides not matched to a gene: 6. The CDR3 DNA sequence: TGTGCCAGCAGTTTATCGGGGGGGATTTTTTACGAGCAGTACTTC. This encodes CASSLSGGIFYEQYF.

The chain carries TRBV20-1 and TRBJ2-5; D not certain. Germline CDR1 reads DFQATT; CDR2 reads SNEGSKA (reference sequence). This CDR3 region has 13 residues. Trimming removed 1 base from V and 1 base from J, with 7 bases in between. The CDR3 sequence: CSARAGPQETQYF. In nucleotides, the CDR3 is TGCAGTGCTAGAGCAGGCCCCCAAGAGACCCAGTACTTC.

The chain joins TRBV19 to TRBJ2-5; 9 positions match TRBD1. The CDR3 extends over 13 amino acids. Looked up from germline, CDR1 is LNHDA and CDR2 is SQIVND (reference sequence). Losses at the gene ends were 8 bases for V and 2 bases for J; bases not matched to a gene: 3. CDR3 in amino acids: CASPGQGQETQYF. CDR3 nucleotide sequence: TGTGCCAGTCCGGGACAGGGTCAAGAGACCCAGTACTTC.

This clonotype has more than one count but fewer than ten. This sequence joins TRBV12-3 or TRBV12-4 and TRBJ2-7; TRBD2 agrees at 7 bases. The CDR3 is 14 residues long. Unmatched junction bases numbered 7, after V lost 8 bases and J lost 0 bases. The CDR3 nucleotides read TGTGCCAGCTCCCCGGGAGGAAACTCCTACGAGCAGTACTTC. Amino acids: CASSPGGNSYEQYF.

This clonotype has ten or more counts. The chain carries TRBV3-1 and TRBJ2-1; 8 positions agree with TRBD2. The V gene end was trimmed by 2 bases and the J gene end by 7 bases; junction bases not matched to a gene: 4. Germline V gives CDR1 LGHDT, CDR2 YNNKEL (reference sequence). The length of the CDR3 is 14 residues. CDR3 nucleotides: TGTGCCAGCAGCCAAATCGGGGGGGTGAATGAGCAGTTCTTC. It codes for CASSQIGGVNEQFF.

V usage is TRBV15 and J usage is TRBJ2-3; D is uncertain. The CDR3 runs to 13 residues. Germline CDR1 LNHNV, CDR2 YYDKDF (reference sequence). Trimming cost V 8 bases and J 0 bases, with 9 bases left between them. The CDR3 bases are TGTGCCACCGGGGAAGCGAGCACAGATACGCAGTATTTT. Amino acids: CATGEASTDTQYF.

This clonotype was detected only a few times. The chain recombines TRBV20-1 with TRBJ2-1, with TRBD1 identical over 8 bases. The CDR3 consists of 13 residues. The V segment lost 5 bases and the J segment 6 bases; nucleotides outside the gene matches: 6. In germline, CDR1 is DFQATT, CDR2 SNEGSKA (reference sequence). CDR3 sequence reads: CSARPTGVNEQFF. The CDR3 coding sequence is TGCAGTGCTCGACCGACAGGGGTCAATGAGCAGTTCTTC.

The gene calls are TRBV5-4 and TRBJ2-3; D unclear. The CDR3 totals 12 residues. The germline CDR1 and CDR2 sequences are SGHNT and YYREEE (reference sequence). V lost 3 bases and J lost 10, with 12 bases in between. The DNA of the CDR3 is TGTGCCAGCAGCTCTGACGGGCGACCGCAGTATTTT. This gives the protein CASSSDGRPQYF.

This clonotype has a count of ten or more. The chain has TRBV7-9 and TRBJ2-5; a possible D gene is TRBD1 (6 bases). V was pared by 5 bases and J by 2 bases, with 9 bases between. Germline loops: CDR1 SEHNR, CDR2 FQNEAQ (reference sequence). The CDR3 has 13 amino acids. Here the CDR3 DNA reads TGTGCCAGCAGCCCCGGACAGCAAGAGACCCAGTACTTC. Its translation is CASSPGQQETQYF. Combining the CDR3 with reference TRBV7-9 and TRBJ2-5 gives the whole variable domain DTGVSQNPRHKITKRGQNVTFRCDPISEHNRLYWYRQTLGQGPEFLTYFQNEAQLEKSRLLSDRFSAERPKGSFSTLEIQRTEQGDSAMYLCASSPGQQETQYFGPGTRLLVL.

There are a few counts of this clonotype. The rearrangement uses TRBV27 and TRBJ2-5; the match to TRBD2 covers 9 bases. This CDR3 is 14 amino acids long. The germline V gene has CDR1 MNHEY and CDR2 SMNVEV (reference sequence). J gave up 3 bases and V 4 bases, and 3 bases lay outside the gene matches. CDR3 DNA: TGTGCCAGCAGTTGGGAGCGGGGGGAAGAGACCCAGTACTTC. Translation gives CASSWERGEETQYF.

The rearrangement joins TRBV27 to TRBJ2-1; 8 bases map to TRBD2. Germline CDR1 is MNHEY and CDR2 is SMNVEV (reference sequence). Trimming took 6 bases from V and 5 from J; bases not matched to a gene: 15. This CDR3 spans 17 amino acids. The CDR3 DNA reads as TGTGCCAGCAGGCTAACTAGCGGCAAAAGTCCCCACAATGAGCAGTTCTTC. Translation gives CASRLTSGKSPHNEQFF.

In DNA, the CDR3 is TGTGCCAGCAGCCCCGGGACGGATGAGACCCAGTACTTC. Amino acid sequence: CASSPGTDETQYF. The chain couples TRBV6-1 to TRBJ2-5, with D perhaps given as TRBD1 or TRBD2 (5 bases each). This CDR3 has 13 amino acids. The germline V and J ends were trimmed by 6 bases and 5 bases, with 13 bases remaining between them. Germline values: CDR1 MNHNS, CDR2 SASEGT.

This clonotype was detected a few times. The chain joins TRBV10-3 to TRBJ2-2; TRBD2 is a possible D gene (5 bases). Between the trimmed V and J ends, which lost 8 bases and 3 bases, there was a span of 22 bases. The CDR3 has 17 residues. CDR1 is ENHRY, CDR2 SYGVKD, per germline. The CDR3, as DNA: TGTGCCATCTGGGGTTGGGGAGTTGGACGAGACACCGGGGAGCTGTTTTTT. As protein: CAIWGWGVGRDTGELFF.

This clonotype was recorded many times. The chain recombines TRBV13 with TRBJ1-3; D is possibly TRBD1 (5 bases). Germline V gives CDR1 PRHDT, CDR2 FYEKMQ (reference sequence). The CDR3 has 17 amino acids. Trimming shortened V by 2 bases and J by 0 bases, and 14 bases separated the two germline ends. The CDR3 sequence: CASSLRGAGNSGNTIYF. In nucleotides, the CDR3 is TGTGCCAGCAGCTTACGAGGGGCAGGCAACTCTGGAAACACCATATATTTT.

This clonotype was seen a few times. V gene TRBV28 combines with J gene TRBJ2-5; 10 nucleotides align to TRBD2. This CDR3 region has 16 residues. The junction had 11 bases not matched to a gene; V was cut back by 7 bases and J by 3 bases. Looked up from germline, CDR1 is MDHEN and CDR2 is SYDVKM. The CDR3 protein is CASTASGGEREETQYF. The CDR3 coding sequence is TGTGCCAGCACGGCTAGCGGGGGAGAAAGAGAAGAGACCCAGTACTTC.

This clonotype was seen more than once but under ten times. CDR3 nucleotides: TGTGCCAGCAGCCGAAACAGGGTTAGTGAGCAGTTCTTC. Amino acid sequence: CASSRNRVSEQFF. The V call is TRBV14, the J call TRBJ2-1, with D possibly being TRBD1 (6 bases). The CDR3 runs to 13 residues. Germline CDR1 reads SGHDN; CDR2 reads FVKESK. V lost 4 bases and J lost 9, with 13 bases in between.

The chain couples TRBV12-3 or TRBV12-4 to TRBJ1-1; D call uncertain. Trimming took 7 bases from V and 8 from J, leaving 11 bases between them. The CDR3 is 11 amino acids. This CDR3 reads CASMLREEAFF. CDR3 DNA sequence: TGTGCCAGCATGCTCAGAGAAGAAGCTTTCTTT.

This chain joins TRBV9 and TRBJ2-3; TRBD2 agrees at 10 bases. The CDR3 spans 19 residues. Germline trimming cut 4 bases from V and 2 bases from J; bases unmatched to any gene: 16. Germline-derived CDR1 and CDR2 are SGDLS and YYNGEE. The CDR3 here is CASSPLGGGLAVYTDTQYF. The CDR3 DNA reads as TGTGCCAGCAGCCCTCTAGGGGGAGGACTAGCGGTTTACACAGATACGCAGTATTTT.

There are a few counts of this clonotype. CDR3 coding DNA: TGCAGTGCTCCCCTAAACAGGGGGGTTTGGGAGACCCAGTACTTC. It translates to CSAPLNRGVWETQYF. This chain joins TRBV20-1 and TRBJ2-5, with 8 bases aligning to TRBD1. CDR1 and CDR2 (germline): DFQATT, SNEGSKA (reference sequence). This CDR3 region has 15 residues. The trim removed 5 bases at V and 5 bases at J, leaving 13 bases unmatched.

This clonotype was counted ten times or more. The V and J genes are TRBV13 and TRBJ2-7; TRBD2 agrees at 10 bases. This CDR3 has 14 residues. Germline CDR1 PRHDT, CDR2 FYEKMQ (reference sequence). V trimming: 0 bases; J trimming: 5 bases; junction bases outside the gene matches: 1. The CDR3 DNA is TGTGCCAGCAGCTTAGGAACTAGCGGGGACGAGCAGTACTTC. This sequence encodes CASSLGTSGDEQYF. Looking up the rest from reference TRBV13 and TRBJ2-7 gives the full variable domain: AAGVIQSPRHLIKEKRETATLKCYPIPRHDTVYWYQQGPGQDPQFLISFYEKMQSDKGSIPDRFSAQQFSDYHSELNMSSLELGDSALYFCASSLGTSGDEQYFGPGTRLTVT.